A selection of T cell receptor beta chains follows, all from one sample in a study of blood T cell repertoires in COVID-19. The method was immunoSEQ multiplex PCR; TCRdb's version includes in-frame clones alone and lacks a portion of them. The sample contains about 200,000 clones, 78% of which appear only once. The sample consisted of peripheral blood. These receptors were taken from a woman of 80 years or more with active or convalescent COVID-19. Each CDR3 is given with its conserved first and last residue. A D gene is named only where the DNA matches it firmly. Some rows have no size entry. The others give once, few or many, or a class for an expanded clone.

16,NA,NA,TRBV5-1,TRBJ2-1,TGCGCCAGCAGCTTGGCGGAGGTTAGCTCCTACAATGAGCAGTTCTTC,CASSLAEVSSYNEQFF
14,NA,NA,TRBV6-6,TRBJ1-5,TGTGCCAGCAGTTACAGTTCAGTTAAGCAGCCCCAGCATTTT,CASSYSSVKQPQHF
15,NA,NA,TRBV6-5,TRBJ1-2,TGTGCCAGCAGTTACTCGACGGGAAGTAGGGATGGCTACACCTTC,CASSYSTGSRDGYTF
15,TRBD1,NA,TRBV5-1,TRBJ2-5,TGCGCCAGCAGCTTGGGACAGGGTTTTATGGAGACCCAGTACTTC,CASSLGQGFMETQYF
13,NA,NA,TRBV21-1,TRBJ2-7,TGTGCCAACAAAAGGAGCAGGGCCTACGAGCAGTACTTC,CANKRSRAYEQYF
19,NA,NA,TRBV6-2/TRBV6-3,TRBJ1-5,TGTGCCAGCACCCCAAGGAGGGAGACAGCGCTTTATAGCAATCAGCCCCAGCATTTT,CASTPRRETALYSNQPQHF
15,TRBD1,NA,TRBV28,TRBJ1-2,TGTGCCAGCAGTTTATATCGATCGCAGGGGGGAGGCTACACCTTC,CASSLYRSQGGGYTF
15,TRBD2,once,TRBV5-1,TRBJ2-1,TGCGCCAGCAGCCCGACTAGCAGCGCCTACAATGAGCAGTTCTTC,CASSPTSSAYNEQFF
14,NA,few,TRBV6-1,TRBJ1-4,TGTGCCAGCAGTGAACTCGAGGGGAGGGGGGCACGGTTTTTT,CASSELEGRGARFF
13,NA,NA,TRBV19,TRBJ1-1,TGTGCCAGTAGTTTTTACAGGAACACTGAAGCTTTCTTT,CASSFYRNTEAFF
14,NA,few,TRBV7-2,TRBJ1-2,TGTGCCAGCAGCCCTAGAAATCCCTTTGGTGGCTACACCTTC,CASSPRNPFGGYTF
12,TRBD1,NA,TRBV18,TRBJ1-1,TGTGCCAGCTCACCTCCGGGACAGGACGCTTTCTTT,CASSPPGQDAFF
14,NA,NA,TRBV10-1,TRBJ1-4,TGCGCCAGCAGTGAGTCGATCGCGGGTGAAAAACTGTTTTTT,CASSESIAGEKLFF
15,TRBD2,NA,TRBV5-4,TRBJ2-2,TGTGCCAGCACCCTCGCGGGGAGGGAATCCGGGGAGCTGTTTTTT,CASTLAGRESGELFF
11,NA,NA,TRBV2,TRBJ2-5,TGTGCCAGCAGTGCGGAGGAGACCCAGTACTTC,CASSAEETQYF
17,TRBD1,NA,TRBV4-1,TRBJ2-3,TGCGCCAGCAGCCAAGTACAACGACAGGGTGCTTCATATACGCAGTATTTT,CASSQVQRQGASYTQYF
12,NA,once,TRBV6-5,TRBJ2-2,TGTGCCAGCGTGTCTTTTCCCGGGGAGCTGTTTTTT,CASVSFPGELFF
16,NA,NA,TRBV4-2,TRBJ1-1,TGTGCCAGCAGCCAGGATAGGACTCAAAGGGGGACTGAAGCTTTCTTT,CASSQDRTQRGTEAFF
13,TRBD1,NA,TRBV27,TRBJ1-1,TGTGCCAGCAGTGACAGGGGGCTCACTGAAGCTTTCTTT,CASSDRGLTEAFF
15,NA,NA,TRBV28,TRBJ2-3,TGTGCCAGCAGTCTAGGTGGATACAGCACAGATACGCAGTATTTT,CASSLGGYSTDTQYF
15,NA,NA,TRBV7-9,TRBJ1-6,TGTGCCAGCAGCTTAGGGGGTTCAGGGAATTCACCCCTCCACTTT,CASSLGGSGNSPLHF
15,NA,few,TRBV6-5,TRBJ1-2,TGTGCCAGCAGTTACAACCCCCCCGGGGTCTATGGCTACACCTTC,CASSYNPPGVYGYTF
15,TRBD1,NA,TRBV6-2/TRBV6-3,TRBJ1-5,TGTGCCAGCAGTTATGGGACAGGGGCCTCAGGACCCCAGCATTTT,CASSYGTGASGPQHF
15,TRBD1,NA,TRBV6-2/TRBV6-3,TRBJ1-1,TGTGCCAGCAGTTCGCCCGGGACAGGGAACACTGAAGCTTTCTTT,CASSSPGTGNTEAFF
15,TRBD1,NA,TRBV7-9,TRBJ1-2,TGTGCCTCCCAACCGGGGGACAGGGGGGACTATGGCTACACCTTC,CASQPGDRGDYGYTF
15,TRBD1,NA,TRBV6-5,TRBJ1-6,TGTGCCAGCAGTTACACAGGGGGCGTATCTTCACCCCTCCACTTT,CASSYTGGVSSPLHF
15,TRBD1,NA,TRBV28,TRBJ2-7,TGTGCCAGCAGTTCCCAGACAGGGGGGACCTACGAGCAGTACTTC,CASSSQTGGTYEQYF
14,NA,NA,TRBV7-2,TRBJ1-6,TGTGCCAGCCAACCCATCGGCTATAATTCACCCCTCCACTTT,CASQPIGYNSPLHF
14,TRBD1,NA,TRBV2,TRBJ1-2,TGTGCCAGCAGTGAAAGACAGGGGTTCTATGGCTACACCTTC,CASSERQGFYGYTF
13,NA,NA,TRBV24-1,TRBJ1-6,TGTGCCACCAGTTTGGGCTTAGGTTCACCCCTCCACTTT,CATSLGLGSPLHF
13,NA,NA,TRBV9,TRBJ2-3,TGTGCCAGCAGGTCCCTAGGCGCAGATACGCAGTATTTT,CASRSLGADTQYF
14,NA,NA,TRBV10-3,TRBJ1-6,TGTGCCATCAGTGGTTGGGGGGTTGGTTCACCCCTCCACTTT,CAISGWGVGSPLHF
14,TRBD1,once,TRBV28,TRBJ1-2,TGTGCCAGCAGTCACGGACAGGCGCCTTGGGGCTACACCTTC,CASSHGQAPWGYTF
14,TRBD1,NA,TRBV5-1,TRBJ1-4,TGCGCCAGCAGCCCACAGGGGGCTAGTAGGGAACTGTTTTTT,CASSPQGASRELFF
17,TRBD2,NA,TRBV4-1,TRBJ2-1,TGCGCCAGCAGCCGACACGTTAGCGGGGGGGTGACCAATGAGCAGTTCTTC,CASSRHVSGGVTNEQFF
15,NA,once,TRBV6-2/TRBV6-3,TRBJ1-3,TGTGCCAGCAGTTACATGAGTTCCTCTGGAAACACCATATATTTT,CASSYMSSSGNTIYF
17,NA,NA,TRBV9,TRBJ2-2,TGTGCCAGCAGCCCCGGGACTTCCTGGGCGAACACCGGGGAGCTGTTTTTT,CASSPGTSWANTGELFF
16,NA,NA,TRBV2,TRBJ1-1,TGTGCCAGCAGTGCCGCAGGGATCATCCCTGGTACTGAAGCTTTCTTT,CASSAAGIIPGTEAFF
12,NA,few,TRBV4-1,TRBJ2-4,TGCGCCAGCAGTCCCAGGAAGGACATTCAGTACTTC,CASSPRKDIQYF
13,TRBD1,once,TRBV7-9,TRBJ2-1,TGTGCCAGCAGCTCGTACCACAGGGGCGAGCAGTTCTTC,CASSSYHRGEQFF
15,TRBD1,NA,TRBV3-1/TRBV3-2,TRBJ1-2,TGTGCCAGCAGCCAAGTGCGACAGGGGAACTATGGCTACACCTTC,CASSQVRQGNYGYTF
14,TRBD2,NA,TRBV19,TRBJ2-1,TGTGCCAGTAGTAGGGGGACTAGCGCTCGGGAGCAGTTCTTC,CASSRGTSAREQFF
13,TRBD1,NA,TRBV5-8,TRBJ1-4,TGTGCCAGCAGCTTCAGGGGGAGCGAAAAACTGTTTTTT,CASSFRGSEKLFF
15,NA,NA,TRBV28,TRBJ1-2,TGTGCCAGCAGTTTAAATCAGGGCCCTCTCTATGGCTACACCTTC,CASSLNQGPLYGYTF
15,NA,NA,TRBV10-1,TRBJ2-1,TGCGCCAGCAGTGAAGTAACGGGGTCCTACAATGAGCAGTTCTTC,CASSEVTGSYNEQFF
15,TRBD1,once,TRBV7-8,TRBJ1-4,TGTGCCAGCAGCTTAGGGACAGGGTTCGGTGAAAAACTGTTTTTT,CASSLGTGFGEKLFF
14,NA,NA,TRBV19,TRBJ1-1,TGTGCCAGTAGTATGGCGGCTATAAGAGATGAAGCTTTCTTT,CASSMAAIRDEAFF